This note documents a single T cell receptor (beta chain) sequence. The antigen is not known. The data were obtained in a study of T cell responses to AZD1222 COVID-19 vaccine. Some clones are missing from TCRdb's copy, which holds only in-frame ones; the method was immunoSEQ multiplex PCR. Of 120,000 to 150,000 clones in the sample, roughly nine tenths were seen once. CDR3 length: 18 residues. V dropped 0 bases and J dropped 5; count of bases not matched to a gene: 14. CDR1 SGHDT and CDR2 YYEEEE come from the germline V gene. It was second doses at about 4 or about 12 weeks that were pooled. Study findings and constraints: At study baseline, merely six AZD1222 recipients were seropositive. Spike was spanned by vaccine-associated CD4 TCRs, which were dominant at 160-218 and 743-854.

The TCR sequence derives from an adult who received the AZD1222 COVID-19 vaccine. Material: peripheral blood, obtained 28 days after the second AZD1222 dose. V and J are TRBV5-6 and TRBJ2-5, with 9 nucleotides matching TRBD2. CDR3 in DNA: TGTGCCAGCAGCTTGGACCATTTCCAGCGGGGGGTTGGGGAGACCCAGTACTTC. As protein: CASSLDHFQRGVGETQYF.